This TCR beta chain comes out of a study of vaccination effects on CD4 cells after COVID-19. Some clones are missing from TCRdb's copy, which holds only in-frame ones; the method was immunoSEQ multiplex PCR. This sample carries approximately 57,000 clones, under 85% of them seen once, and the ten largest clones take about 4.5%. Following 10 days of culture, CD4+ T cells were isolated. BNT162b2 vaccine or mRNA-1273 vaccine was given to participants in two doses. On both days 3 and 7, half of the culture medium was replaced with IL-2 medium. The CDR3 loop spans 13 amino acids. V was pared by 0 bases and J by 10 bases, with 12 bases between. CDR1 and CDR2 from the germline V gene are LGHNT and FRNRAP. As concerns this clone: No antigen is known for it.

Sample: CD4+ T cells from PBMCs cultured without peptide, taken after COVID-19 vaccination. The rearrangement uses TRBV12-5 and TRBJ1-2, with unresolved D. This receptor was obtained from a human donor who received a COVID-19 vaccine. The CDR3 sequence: CASGLVPPGYYTF. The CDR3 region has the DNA TGTGCTAGTGGTTTGGTACCCCCGGGGTACTACACCTTC. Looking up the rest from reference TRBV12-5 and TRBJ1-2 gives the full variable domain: DARVTQTPRHKVTEMGQEVTMRCQPILGHNTVFWYRQTMMQGLELLAYFRNRAPLDDSGMPKDRFSAEMPDATLATLKIQPSEPRDSAVYFCASGLVPPGYYTFGSGTRLTVV.